This record looks at one TCR beta chain sequence and its context. This likely stems from a read error, as it lies one base from a far larger clone. The entry originates in a study of beta chain features in type 1 diabetes. CDR1 is MNHEY and CDR2 is SVGAGI in the germline V gene. CDR3 size: 12 residues. Of the isolated RNA, all was reverse transcribed, and so the sequenced material was expressed TCRB transcripts. Sequencing used immunoSEQ multiplex PCR; TCRdb keeps in-frame clones, though not all of them. This table holds almost 350,000 clones, roughly 8% found once. Sample: central memory CD4+ T cells from blood. V and J are TRBV6-5 and TRBJ2-1; TRBD1 matches 8 bases. The receptor's source is a woman under 30 in good health. The CDR3 nucleotides are TGTGCCAGCCAGGGGGGTGACAGGGGTTCTCTCTTC. Its translation is CASQGGDRGSLF.